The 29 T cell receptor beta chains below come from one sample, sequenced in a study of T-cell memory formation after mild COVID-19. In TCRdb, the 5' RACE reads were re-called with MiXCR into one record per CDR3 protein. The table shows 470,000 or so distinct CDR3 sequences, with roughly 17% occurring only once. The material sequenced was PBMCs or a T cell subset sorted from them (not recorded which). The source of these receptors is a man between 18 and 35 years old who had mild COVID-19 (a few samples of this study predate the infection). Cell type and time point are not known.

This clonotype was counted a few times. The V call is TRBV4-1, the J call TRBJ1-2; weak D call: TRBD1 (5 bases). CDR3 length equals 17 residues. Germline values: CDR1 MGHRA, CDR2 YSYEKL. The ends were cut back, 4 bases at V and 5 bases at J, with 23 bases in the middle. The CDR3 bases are TGCGCCAGCAGCCTCCTCAGTGGGGGGGTTACTTGGTATGGCTACACCTTC. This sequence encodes CASSLLSGGVTWYGYTF.

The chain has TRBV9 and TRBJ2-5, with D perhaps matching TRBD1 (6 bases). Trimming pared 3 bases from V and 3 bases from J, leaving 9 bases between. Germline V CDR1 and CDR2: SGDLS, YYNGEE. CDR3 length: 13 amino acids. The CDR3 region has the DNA TGTGCCAGCAGCGCCGGACAGAAAGAGACCCAGTACTTC. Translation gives CASSAGQKETQYF.

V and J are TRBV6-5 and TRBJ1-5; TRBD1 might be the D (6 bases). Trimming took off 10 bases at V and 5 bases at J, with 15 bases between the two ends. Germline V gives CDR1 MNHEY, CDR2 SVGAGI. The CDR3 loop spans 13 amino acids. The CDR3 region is CATSQGRDQPQHF. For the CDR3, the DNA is TGTGCCACCAGCCAGGGGAGAGATCAGCCCCAGCATTTT.

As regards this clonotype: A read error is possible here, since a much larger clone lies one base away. CDR3 nucleotide sequence: TGTGACAGCAGGGGGGGACGAGGAAGATCACCCCTCCACTTT. As protein: CDSRGGRGRSPLHF. V usage is TRBV12-3 or TRBV12-4 and J usage is TRBJ1-6; 7 bases line up with TRBD1. The CDR3 is made up of 14 amino acids.

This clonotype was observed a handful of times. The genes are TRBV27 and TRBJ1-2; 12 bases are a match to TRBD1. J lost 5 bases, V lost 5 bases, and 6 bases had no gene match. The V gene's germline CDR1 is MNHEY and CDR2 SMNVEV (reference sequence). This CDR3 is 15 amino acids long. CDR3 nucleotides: TGTGCCAGCAGTAAGGGACAGGGGGCCTATTATGGCTACACCTTC. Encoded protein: CASSKGQGAYYGYTF.

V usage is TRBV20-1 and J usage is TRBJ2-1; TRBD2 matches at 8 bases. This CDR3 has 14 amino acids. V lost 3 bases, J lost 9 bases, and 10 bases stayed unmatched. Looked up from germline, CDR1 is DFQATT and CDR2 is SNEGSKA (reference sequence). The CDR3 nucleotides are TGCAGTGCTAGTTTCGGGGGGGAAGTTGGTGAGCAGTTCTTC. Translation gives CSASFGGEVGEQFF.

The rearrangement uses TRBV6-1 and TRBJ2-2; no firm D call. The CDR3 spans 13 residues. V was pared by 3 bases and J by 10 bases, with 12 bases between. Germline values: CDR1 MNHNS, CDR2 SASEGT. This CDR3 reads CASSEGRLAELFF. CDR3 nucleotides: TGTGCCAGCAGTGAGGGCAGACTTGCGGAGCTGTTTTTT.

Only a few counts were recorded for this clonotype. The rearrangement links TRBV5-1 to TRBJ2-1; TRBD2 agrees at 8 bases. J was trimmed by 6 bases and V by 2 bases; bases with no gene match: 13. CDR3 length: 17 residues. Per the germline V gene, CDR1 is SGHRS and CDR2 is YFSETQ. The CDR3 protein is CASSFAPGAGVFNEQFF. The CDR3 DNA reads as TGCGCCAGCAGCTTTGCCCCGGGAGCGGGGGTGTTCAATGAGCAGTTCTTC.

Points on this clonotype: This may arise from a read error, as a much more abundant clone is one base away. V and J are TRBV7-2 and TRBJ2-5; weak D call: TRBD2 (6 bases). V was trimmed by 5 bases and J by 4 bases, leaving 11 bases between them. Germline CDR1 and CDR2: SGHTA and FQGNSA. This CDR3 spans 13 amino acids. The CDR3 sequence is CASSTRRVETQYF. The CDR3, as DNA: TGTGCCAGCAGCACCAGGAGGGTAGAGACCCAGTACTTC.

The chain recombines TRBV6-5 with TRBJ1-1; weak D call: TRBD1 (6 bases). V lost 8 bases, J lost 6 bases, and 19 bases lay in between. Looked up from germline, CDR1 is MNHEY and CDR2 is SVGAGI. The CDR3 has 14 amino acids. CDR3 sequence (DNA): TGTGCCAGCCAAAGGGGGGTACAGGGCGCTGAAGCTTTCTTT. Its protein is CASQRGVQGAEAFF.

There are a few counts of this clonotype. The CDR3 DNA is TGTGCCAGCAGAGTATCACTAAGTTACGAGCAGTACGTC. As protein: CASRVSLSYEQYV. The chain joins TRBV2 to TRBJ2-7; D unclear. CDR1 is SNHLY and CDR2 is FYNNEI in the germline V gene. The ends were cut back, 6 bases at V and 4 bases at J, with 13 bases in the middle. The CDR3 extends over 13 amino acids.

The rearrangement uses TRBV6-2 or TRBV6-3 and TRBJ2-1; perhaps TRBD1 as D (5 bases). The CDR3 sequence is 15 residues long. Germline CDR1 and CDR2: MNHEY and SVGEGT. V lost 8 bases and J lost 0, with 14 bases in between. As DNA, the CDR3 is TGTGCCAGCCCTCAGGGCCCAAGCTCCTACAATGAGCAGTTCTTC. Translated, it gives CASPQGPSSYNEQFF.

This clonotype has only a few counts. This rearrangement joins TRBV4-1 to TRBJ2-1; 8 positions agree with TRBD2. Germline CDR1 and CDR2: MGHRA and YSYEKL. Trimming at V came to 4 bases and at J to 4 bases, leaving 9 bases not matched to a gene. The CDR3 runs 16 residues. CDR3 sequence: CASSPRGERIYNEQFF. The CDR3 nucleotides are TGCGCCAGCAGCCCGCGGGGGGAGAGAATATACAATGAGCAGTTCTTC.

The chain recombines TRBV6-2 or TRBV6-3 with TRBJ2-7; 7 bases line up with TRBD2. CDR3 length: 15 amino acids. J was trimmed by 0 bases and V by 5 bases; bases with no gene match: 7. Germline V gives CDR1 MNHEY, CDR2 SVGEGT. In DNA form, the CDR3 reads TGTGCCAGCAGTGCCGGGAGGCTCAGCTCCTACGAGCAGTACGTC. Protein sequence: CASSAGRLSSYEQYV.

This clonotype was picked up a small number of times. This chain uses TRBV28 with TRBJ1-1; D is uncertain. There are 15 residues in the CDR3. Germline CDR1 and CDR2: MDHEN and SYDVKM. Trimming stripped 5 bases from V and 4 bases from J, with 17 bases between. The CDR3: CASSQNLRRFTEAFF. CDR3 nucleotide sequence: TGTGCCAGCAGTCAAAACCTTCGGAGGTTCACTGAAGCTTTCTTT.

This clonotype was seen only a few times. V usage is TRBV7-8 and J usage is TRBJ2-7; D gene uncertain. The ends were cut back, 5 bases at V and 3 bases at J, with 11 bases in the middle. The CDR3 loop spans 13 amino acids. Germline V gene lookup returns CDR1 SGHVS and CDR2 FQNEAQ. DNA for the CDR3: TGTGCCAGCAGCCCAGCGCTGAGCTACGAGCAGTACGTC. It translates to CASSPALSYEQYV.

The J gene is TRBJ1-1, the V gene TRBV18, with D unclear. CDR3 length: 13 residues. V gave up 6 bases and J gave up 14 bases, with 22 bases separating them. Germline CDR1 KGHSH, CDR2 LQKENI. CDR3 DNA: TGTGCCAGCTCTCAGAGGGTAGCGGAACGGAGGTTCTTT. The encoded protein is CASSQRVAERRFF. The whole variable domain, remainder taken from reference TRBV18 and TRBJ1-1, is NAGVMQNPRHLVRRRGQEARLRCSPMKGHSHVYWYRQLPEEGLKFMVYLQKENIIDESGMPKERFSAEFPKEGPSILRIQQVVRGDSAAYFCASSQRVAERRFFGQGTRLTVV.

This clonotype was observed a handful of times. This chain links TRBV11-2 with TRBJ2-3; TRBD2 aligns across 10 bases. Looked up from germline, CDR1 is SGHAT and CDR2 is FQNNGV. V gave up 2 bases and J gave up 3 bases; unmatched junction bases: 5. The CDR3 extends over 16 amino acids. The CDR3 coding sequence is TGTGCCAGCAGCTTAAGTGTAGCGGGGGGAACAGATACGCAGTATTTT. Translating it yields CASSLSVAGGTDTQYF.

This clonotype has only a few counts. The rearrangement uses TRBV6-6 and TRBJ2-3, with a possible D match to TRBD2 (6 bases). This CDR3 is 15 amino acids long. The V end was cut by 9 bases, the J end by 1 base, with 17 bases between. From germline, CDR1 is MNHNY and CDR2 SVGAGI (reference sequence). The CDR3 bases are TGTGCCAGTCGATTTGCCTCGGGGGGCACAGATACGCAGTATTTT. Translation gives CASRFASGGTDTQYF.

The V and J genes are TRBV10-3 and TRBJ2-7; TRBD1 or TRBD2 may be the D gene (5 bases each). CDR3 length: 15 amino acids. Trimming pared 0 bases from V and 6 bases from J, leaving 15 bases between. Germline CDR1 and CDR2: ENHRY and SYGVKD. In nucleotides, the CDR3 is TGTGCCATCAGTGAGTCTCAGAGGGGCCGTGTCGAGCAGTACTTC. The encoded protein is CAISESQRGRVEQYF.

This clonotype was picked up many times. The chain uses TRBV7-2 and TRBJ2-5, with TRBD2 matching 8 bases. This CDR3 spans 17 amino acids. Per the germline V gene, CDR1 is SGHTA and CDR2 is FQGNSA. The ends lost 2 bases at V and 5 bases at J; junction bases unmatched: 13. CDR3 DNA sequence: TGTGCCAGCAGCTTAAGGCGGGGGGCCGCGGCTCGCGAGACCCAGTACTTC. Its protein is CASSLRRGAAARETQYF.

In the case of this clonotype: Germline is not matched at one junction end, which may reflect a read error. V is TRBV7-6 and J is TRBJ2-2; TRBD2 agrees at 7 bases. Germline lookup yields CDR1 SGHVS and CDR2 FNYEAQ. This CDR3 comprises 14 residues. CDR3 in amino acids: CASNPGLHTRELFF. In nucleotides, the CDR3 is TGTGCCAGTAATCCGGGACTACACACCAGGGAGCTGTTTTTT.

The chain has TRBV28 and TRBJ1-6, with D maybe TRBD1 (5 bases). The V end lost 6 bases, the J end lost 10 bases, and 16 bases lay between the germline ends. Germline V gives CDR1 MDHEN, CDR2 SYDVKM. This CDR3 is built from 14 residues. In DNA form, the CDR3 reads TGTGCCAGCAGCCCGGACACGGCAGGATCACCCCTCCACTTT. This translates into CASSPDTAGSPLHF.

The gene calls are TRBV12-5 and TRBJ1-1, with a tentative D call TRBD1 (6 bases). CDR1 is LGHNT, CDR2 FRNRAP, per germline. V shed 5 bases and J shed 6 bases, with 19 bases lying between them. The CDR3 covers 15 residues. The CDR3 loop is CASGPGQSLRAEAFF. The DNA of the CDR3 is TGTGCTAGTGGTCCTGGACAGTCCCTTCGGGCTGAAGCTTTCTTT.

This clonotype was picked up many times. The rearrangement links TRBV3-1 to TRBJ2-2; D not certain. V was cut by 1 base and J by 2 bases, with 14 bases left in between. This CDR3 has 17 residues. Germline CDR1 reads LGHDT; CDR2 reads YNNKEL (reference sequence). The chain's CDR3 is CASSQVLVGPNTGELFF. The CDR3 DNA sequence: TGTGCCAGCAGCCAAGTATTGGTCGGGCCAAACACCGGGGAGCTGTTTTTT.

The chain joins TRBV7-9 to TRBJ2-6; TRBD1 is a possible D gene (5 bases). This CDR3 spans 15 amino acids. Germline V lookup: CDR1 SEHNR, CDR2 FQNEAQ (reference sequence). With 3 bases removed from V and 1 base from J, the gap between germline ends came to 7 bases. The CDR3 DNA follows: TGTGCCAGCAGCTTCTCAGGGTCTGGGGCCAACGTCCTGACTTTC. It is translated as CASSFSGSGANVLTF.

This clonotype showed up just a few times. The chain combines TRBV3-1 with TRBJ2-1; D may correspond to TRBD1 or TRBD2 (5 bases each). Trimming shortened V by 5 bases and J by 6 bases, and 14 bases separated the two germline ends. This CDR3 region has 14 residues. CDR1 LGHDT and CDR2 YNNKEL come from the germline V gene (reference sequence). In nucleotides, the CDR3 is TGTGCCAGCAGCTCCCGGGACCGATCCAATGAGCAGTTCTTC. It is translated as CASSSRDRSNEQFF.

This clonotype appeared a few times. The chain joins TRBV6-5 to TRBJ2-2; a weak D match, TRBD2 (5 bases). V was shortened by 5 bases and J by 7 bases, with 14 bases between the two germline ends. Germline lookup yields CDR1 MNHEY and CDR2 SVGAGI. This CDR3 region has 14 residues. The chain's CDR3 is CASSRREGDGELFF. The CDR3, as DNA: TGTGCCAGCAGTAGGAGAGAGGGCGACGGGGAGCTGTTTTTT.

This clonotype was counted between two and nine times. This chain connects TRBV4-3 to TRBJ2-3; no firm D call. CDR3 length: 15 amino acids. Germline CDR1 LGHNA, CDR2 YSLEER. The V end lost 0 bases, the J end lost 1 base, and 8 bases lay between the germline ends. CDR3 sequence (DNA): TGCGCCAGCAGCCAAGACCCGCAGGGCACAGATACGCAGTATTTT. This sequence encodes CASSQDPQGTDTQYF.